This entry concerns a single T cell receptor (beta chain). The data were obtained in a study of blood T cell repertoires in COVID-19. As processed by the authors: Amplification of reference gene primers was used by the study to estimate nucleated cell counts. Using immunoSEQ multiplex PCR, the repertoire was profiled, and TCRdb retains in-frame clones only, with some absent. V and J calls and clone size are given by that table; D and trimming were obtained from the DNA. Of roughly 39,000 clones listed, about four fifths are singletons. Sequenced input: peripheral blood. The origin of this receptor is a man between 65 and 85 years old with acute or convalescent COVID-19.

The CDR3 protein is CASTKGQGVLETQYF. The CDR3 region has the DNA TGTGCCAGCACCAAGGGACAGGGGGTTTTGGAGACCCAGTACTTC. This rearrangement joins TRBV3-1 (or the pseudogene TRBV3-2) to TRBJ2-5; 11 nucleotides align to TRBD1. The CDR3 is 15 residues long. The germline V gene encodes CDR1 LGHDT and CDR2 YNNKEL (reference sequence). Germline trimming cut 7 bases from V and 5 bases from J; bases unmatched to any gene: 9.